The rows below give T cell receptor beta chains drawn from one sample of a study of T cells after yellow fever vaccination. TCRdb called the 5' RACE reads again in MiXCR, with one record for every CDR3 protein. This sample has 450,000 to 550,000 distinct CDR3 sequences, with 20% to 25% found just once. Material: PBMCs, obtained around 3 weeks after the first yellow fever vaccination. All receptors derive from a man aged 18-30 years who received the YFV17D yellow fever vaccine. CDR3s include the opening cysteine and the closing phenylalanine or tryptophan. A D gene is named only where the DNA matches it firmly. Rows may omit the clone size; those that give it use once, few, many or a size class.

>.|TRBV29-1|few|TRBJ1-2
CSVGGQSRGYTF
TGCAGCGTTGGGGGGCAGTCGCGGGGCTACACCTTC
>TRBD1|TRBV7-2|many|TRBJ1-1
CASSDRVAEAFF
TGTGCCAGCAGCGACAGGGTGGCTGAAGCTTTCTTT
>.|TRBV4-1|few|TRBJ2-1
CASSQAMRGYEQFF
TGCGCCAGCAGCCAAGCCATGCGGGGCTATGAGCAGTTCTTC
>.|TRBV29-1|.|TRBJ2-2
CSATGITGELFF
TGCAGCGCCACAGGGATTACCGGGGAGCTGTTTTTT
>TRBD1|TRBV12-3/TRBV12-4|.|TRBJ2-6
CASSRTGGLTGANVLTF
TGTGCCAGCAGTCGGACAGGGGGCCTTACTGGGGCCAACGTCCTGACTTTC
>TRBD2|TRBV4-1|once|TRBJ2-3
CASSQEGGSGGADTQYF
TGCGCCAGCAGCCAAGAAGGAGGTAGCGGGGGTGCAGATACGCAGTATTTT
>.|TRBV5-5|many|TRBJ2-1
CASSFNSGAEQFF
TGTGCCAGCAGCTTTAACAGCGGCGCTGAGCAGTTCTTC
>TRBD1|TRBV5-1|few|TRBJ2-3
CASTGPGGRTDTQYF
TGCGCCAGCACCGGTCCAGGGGGCAGAACAGATACGCAGTATTTT
>.|TRBV7-8|many|TRBJ2-3
CASSPGTFTDTQYF
TGTGCCAGCAGCCCGGGGACCTTCACAGATACGCAGTATTTT
>TRBD1|TRBV10-3|.|TRBJ1-3
CAISASTGASSGNTIYF
TGTGCCATCAGTGCGTCGACAGGGGCAAGCTCTGGAAACACCATATATTTT
>.|TRBV4-3|.|TRBJ1-1
CASSQGEGMNTEAFF
TGCGCCAGCAGCCAAGGCGAGGGAATGAACACTGAAGCTTTCTTT
>TRBD2|TRBV28|.|TRBJ2-1
CVTVGSGGASYNEQFF
TGTGTCACCGTGGGTAGCGGGGGGGCCTCCTACAATGAGCAGTTCTTC
>TRBD1|TRBV5-1|few|TRBJ2-3
CASSLAATGTGYTQYF
TGCGCCAGCAGCTTGGCCGCCACGGGGACAGGGTATACGCAGTATTTT
>.|TRBV28|few|TRBJ2-1
CASRGRGGAHEQFF
TGTGCCAGCAGAGGGAGGGGGGGGGCCCATGAGCAGTTCTTC
>TRBD1|TRBV12-3/TRBV12-4|.|TRBJ2-3
CGSSRTGNTQYF
TGTGGCAGCAGCAGGACAGGGAACACGCAGTATTTT
>.|TRBV6-1|.|TRBJ2-5
CASSRTPSKYQETQYF
TGTGCCAGCAGTCGGACCCCTTCAAAGTACCAAGAGACCCAGTACTTC
>TRBD1|TRBV20-1|.|TRBJ2-5
CSASPTGATGETQYF
TGCAGTGCTAGCCCGACAGGGGCGACGGGGGAGACCCAGTACTTC
>TRBD1|TRBV4-1|.|TRBJ2-2
CASSLLTGWSGELFF
TGCGCCAGCAGCCTATTGACAGGGTGGAGCGGGGAGCTGTTTTTT
>.|TRBV19|.|TRBJ2-5
CASSMGQSQETQYF
TGTGCCAGTAGTATGGGGCAGTCGCAAGAGACCCAGTACTTC
>TRBD1|TRBV10-3|.|TRBJ1-1
CAIGRTGKDTEAFF
TGTGCCATCGGGCGGACAGGGAAGGACACTGAAGCTTTCTTT
>.|TRBV4-3|.|TRBJ2-3
CASSQGVKADTQYF
TGCGCCAGCAGCCAAGGAGTGAAGGCAGATACGCAGTATTTT
>.|TRBV2|few|TRBJ1-2
CASSELPRANYGYTF
TGTGCCAGCAGTGAACTACCTCGAGCTAACTATGGCTACACCTTC
>.|TRBV7-8|.|TRBJ1-6
CASSTNTGESSYNSPLHF
TGTGCCAGCAGCACCAATACCGGGGAGAGCTCCTATAATTCACCCCTCCACTTT
>.|TRBV2|.|TRBJ1-1
CASLAEVGSEAFF
TGTGCCAGCCTGGCCGAGGTAGGGAGTGAAGCTTTCTTT
>.|TRBV7-9|.|TRBJ1-1
CASRTEGDTEAFF
TGTGCCAGCAGGACAGAAGGTGACACTGAAGCTTTCTTT
>TRBD1|TRBV6-2/TRBV6-3|few|TRBJ1-5
CASSYLYRGLRQPQHF
TGTGCCAGCAGTTACCTCTACAGGGGGCTACGTCAGCCCCAGCATTTT